This T cell receptor (beta chain) was recorded in a study of CD8+ T cells in alopecia areata. On the study more broadly: The authors scored treated patients' severity by affected scalp percentage.

Treatment meaning: oral pan-JAK inhibitor, 5-10 mg twice daily. Trimming cost V 5 bases and J 3 bases, with 10 bases left between them. The CDR3 consists of 13 residues. Germline CDR1 is PRHDT and CDR2 is FYEKMQ (reference sequence). In each case, RNA was isolated and then reverse transcribed into cDNA as the sequencing template. TCRdb keeps only in-frame clones here, not all; method: immunoSEQ multiplex PCR. The table lists some 120,000 clones, about three fifths of them singletons. This TCR was recovered from a human donor with alopecia areata. The chain links TRBV13 to TRBJ1-2; no clear D. Sequencing was performed on CD8+ T cells sorted from blood, taken at week 24, from a patient treated with tofacitinib. Written as DNA, the CDR3 is TGTGCCAGCAGCCCCGAGCGGGACTATGGCTACACCTTC. Translated: CASSPERDYGYTF.